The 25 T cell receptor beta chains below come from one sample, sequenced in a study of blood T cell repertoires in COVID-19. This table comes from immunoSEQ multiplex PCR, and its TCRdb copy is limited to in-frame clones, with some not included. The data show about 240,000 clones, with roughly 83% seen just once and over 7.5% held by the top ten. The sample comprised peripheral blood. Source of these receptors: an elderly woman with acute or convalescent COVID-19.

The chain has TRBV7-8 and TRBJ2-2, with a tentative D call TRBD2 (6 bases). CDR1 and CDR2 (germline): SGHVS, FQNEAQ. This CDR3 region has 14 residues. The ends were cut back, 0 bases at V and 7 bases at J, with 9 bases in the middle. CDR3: CASSLAGGGGELFF. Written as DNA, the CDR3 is TGTGCCAGCAGCTTAGCGGGGGGTGGCGGGGAGCTGTTTTTT.

DNA for the CDR3: TGTGCCAGCAGTTCCGGGACAGGGGGCACCGGGGAGCTGTTTTTT. Protein product: CASSSGTGGTGELFF. The rearrangement joins TRBV6-4 to TRBJ2-2; 11 bases match TRBD1. Germline V CDR1 and CDR2: MRHNA, SNTAGT. With V trimmed by 5 bases and J by 4 bases, 3 bases remained unmatched. This CDR3 comprises 15 residues.

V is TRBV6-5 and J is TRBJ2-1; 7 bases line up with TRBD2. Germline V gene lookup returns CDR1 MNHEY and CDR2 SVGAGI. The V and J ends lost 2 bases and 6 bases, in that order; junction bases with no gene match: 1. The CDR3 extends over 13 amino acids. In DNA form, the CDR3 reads TGTGCCAGCAGTTACCCGGGAGGCAATGAGCAGTTCTTC. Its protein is CASSYPGGNEQFF.

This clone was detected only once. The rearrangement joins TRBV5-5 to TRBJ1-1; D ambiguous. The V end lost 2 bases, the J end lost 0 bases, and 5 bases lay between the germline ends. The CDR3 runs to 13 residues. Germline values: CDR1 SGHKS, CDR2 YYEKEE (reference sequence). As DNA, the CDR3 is TGTGCCAGCAGCTTTCCTATGAACACTGAAGCTTTCTTT. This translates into CASSFPMNTEAFF.

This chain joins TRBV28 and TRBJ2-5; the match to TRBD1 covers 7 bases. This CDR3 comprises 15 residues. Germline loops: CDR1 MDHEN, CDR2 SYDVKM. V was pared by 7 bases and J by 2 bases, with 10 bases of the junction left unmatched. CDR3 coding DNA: TGTGCCAGCACCCGCCCGGCAGGGGGACAAGAGACCCAGTACTTC. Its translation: CASTRPAGGQETQYF.

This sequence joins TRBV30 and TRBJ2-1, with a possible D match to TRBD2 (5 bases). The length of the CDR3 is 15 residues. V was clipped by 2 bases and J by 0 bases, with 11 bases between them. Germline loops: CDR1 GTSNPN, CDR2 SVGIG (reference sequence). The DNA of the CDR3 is TGTGCCTGGAGTCGCAAGCGGAGCTCCTACAATGAGCAGTTCTTC. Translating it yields CAWSRKRSSYNEQFF.

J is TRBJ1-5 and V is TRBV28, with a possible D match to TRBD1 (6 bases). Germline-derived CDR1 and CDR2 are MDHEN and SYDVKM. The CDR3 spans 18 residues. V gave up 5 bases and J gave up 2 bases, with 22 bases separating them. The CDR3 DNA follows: TGTGCCAGCAGTGACAGGCCGCCGGGACCGCTTGGCAATCAGCCCCAGCATTTT. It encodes CASSDRPPGPLGNQPQHF.

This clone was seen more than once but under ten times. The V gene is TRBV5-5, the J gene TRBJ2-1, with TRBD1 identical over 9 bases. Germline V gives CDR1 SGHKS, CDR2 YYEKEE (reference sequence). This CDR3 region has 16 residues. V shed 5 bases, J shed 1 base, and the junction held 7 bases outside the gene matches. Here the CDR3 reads CASRGVGTGSYNEQFF. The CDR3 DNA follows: TGTGCCAGCAGGGGGGTGGGGACAGGGTCCTACAATGAGCAGTTCTTC.

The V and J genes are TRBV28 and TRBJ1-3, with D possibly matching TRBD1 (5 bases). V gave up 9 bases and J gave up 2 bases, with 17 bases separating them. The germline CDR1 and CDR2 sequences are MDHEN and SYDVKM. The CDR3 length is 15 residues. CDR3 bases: TGTGCCAGTCACTCAGGGCAGGGTGCTGGAAACACCATATATTTT. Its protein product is CASHSGQGAGNTIYF.

The CDR3 reads CASSRSGTRSYEQYF. CDR3 DNA: TGTGCCAGCTCGCGCTCCGGGACAAGATCCTACGAGCAGTACTTC. This rearrangement joins TRBV18 to TRBJ2-7, with a possible D match to TRBD1 (6 bases). Germline CDR1 is KGHSH and CDR2 is LQKENI. With 6 bases removed from V and 1 base from J, the gap between germline ends came to 16 bases. This CDR3 comprises 15 residues.

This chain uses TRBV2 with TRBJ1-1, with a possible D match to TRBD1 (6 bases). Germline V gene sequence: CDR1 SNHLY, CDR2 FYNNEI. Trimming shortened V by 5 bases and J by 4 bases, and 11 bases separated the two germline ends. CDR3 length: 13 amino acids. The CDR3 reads CASSRGTGTEAFF. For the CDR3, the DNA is TGTGCCAGCAGTAGGGGGACGGGCACTGAAGCTTTCTTT.

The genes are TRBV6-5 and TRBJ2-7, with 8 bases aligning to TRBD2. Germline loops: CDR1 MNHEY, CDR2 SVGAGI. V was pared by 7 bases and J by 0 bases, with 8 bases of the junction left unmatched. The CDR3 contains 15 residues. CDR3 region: CASMLSGGTSYEQYF. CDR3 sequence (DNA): TGTGCCAGCATGTTGTCGGGGGGGACCTCCTACGAGCAGTACTTC.

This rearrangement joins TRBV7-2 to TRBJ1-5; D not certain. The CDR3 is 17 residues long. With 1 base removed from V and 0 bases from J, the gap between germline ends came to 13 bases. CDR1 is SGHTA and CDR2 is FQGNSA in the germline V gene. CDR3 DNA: TGTGCCAGCAGCTTAGAGGCAGAACGACATAGCAATCAGCCCCAGCATTTT. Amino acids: CASSLEAERHSNQPQHF.

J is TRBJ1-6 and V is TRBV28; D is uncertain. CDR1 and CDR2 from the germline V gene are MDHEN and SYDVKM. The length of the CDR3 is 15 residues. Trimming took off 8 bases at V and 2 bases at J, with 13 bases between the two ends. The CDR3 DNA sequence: TGTGCCAGCTCCCTGCGGGGTACCTATAATTCACCCCTCCACTTT. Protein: CASSLRGTYNSPLHF.

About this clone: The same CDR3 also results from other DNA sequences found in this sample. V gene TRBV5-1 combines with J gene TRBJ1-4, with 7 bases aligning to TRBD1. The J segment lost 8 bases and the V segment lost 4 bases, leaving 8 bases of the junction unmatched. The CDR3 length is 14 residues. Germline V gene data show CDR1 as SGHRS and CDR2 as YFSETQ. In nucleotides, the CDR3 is TGCGCCAGCAGCCCCGACAGGGAAGGAGAAAAACTGTTTTTT. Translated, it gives CASSPDREGEKLFF.

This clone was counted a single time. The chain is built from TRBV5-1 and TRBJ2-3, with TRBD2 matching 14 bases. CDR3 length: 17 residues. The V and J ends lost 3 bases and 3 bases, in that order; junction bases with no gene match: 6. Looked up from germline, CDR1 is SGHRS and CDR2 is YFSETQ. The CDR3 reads CASSSGLAGAGTDTQYF. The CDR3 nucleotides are TGCGCCAGCAGCTCGGGACTAGCGGGGGCTGGAACAGATACGCAGTATTTT.

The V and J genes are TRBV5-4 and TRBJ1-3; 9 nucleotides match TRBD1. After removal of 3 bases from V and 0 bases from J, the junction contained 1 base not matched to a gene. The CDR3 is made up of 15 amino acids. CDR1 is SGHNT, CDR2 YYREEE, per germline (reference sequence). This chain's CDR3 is CASSWDRASGNTIYF. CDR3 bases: TGTGCCAGCAGCTGGGACAGGGCCTCTGGAAACACCATATATTTT.

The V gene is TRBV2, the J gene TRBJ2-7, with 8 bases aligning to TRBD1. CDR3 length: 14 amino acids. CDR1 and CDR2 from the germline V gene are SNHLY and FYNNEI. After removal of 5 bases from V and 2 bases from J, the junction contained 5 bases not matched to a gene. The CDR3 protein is CASSRDRKTYEQYF. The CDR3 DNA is TGTGCCAGCAGTCGGGACAGGAAAACCTACGAGCAGTACTTC.

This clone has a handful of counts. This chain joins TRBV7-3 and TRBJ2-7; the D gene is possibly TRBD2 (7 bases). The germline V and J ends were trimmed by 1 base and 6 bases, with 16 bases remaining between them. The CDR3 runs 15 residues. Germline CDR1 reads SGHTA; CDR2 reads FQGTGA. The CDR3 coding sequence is TGTGCCAGCAGCTTAAAGGCGGGGGCGCACGGCGAGCAGTACTTC. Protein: CASSLKAGAHGEQYF. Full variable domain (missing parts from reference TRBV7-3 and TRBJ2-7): GAGVSQTPSNKVTEKGKYVELRCDPISGHTALYWYRQSLGQGPEFLIYFQGTGAADDSGLPNDRFFAVRPEGSVSTLKIQRTERGDSAVYLCASSLKAGAHGEQYFGPGTRLTVT.

CDR3 in DNA: TGTGCCAGCAGTTACCCCGACAGGGACTCTGGAAACACCATATATTTT. Protein product: CASSYPDRDSGNTIYF. This rearrangement joins TRBV6-6 to TRBJ1-3; TRBD1 matches at 7 bases. The CDR3 spans 16 residues. V shed 2 bases and J 0 bases; nucleotides not matched to a gene: 4. The germline V gene has CDR1 MNHNY and CDR2 SVGAGI (reference sequence).

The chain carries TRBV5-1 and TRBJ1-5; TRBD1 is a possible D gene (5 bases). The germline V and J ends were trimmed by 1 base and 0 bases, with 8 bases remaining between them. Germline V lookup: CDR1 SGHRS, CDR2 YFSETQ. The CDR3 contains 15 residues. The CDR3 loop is CASSLQGDSNQPQHF. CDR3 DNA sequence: TGCGCCAGCAGCTTGCAAGGGGATAGCAATCAGCCCCAGCATTTT.

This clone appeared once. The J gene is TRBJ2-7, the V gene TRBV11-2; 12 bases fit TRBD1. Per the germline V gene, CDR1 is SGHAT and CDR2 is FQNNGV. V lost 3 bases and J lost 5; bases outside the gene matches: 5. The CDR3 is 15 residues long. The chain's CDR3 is CASSLRGQGAHEQYF. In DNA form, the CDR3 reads TGTGCCAGCAGCTTGCGGGGACAGGGGGCTCACGAGCAGTACTTC.

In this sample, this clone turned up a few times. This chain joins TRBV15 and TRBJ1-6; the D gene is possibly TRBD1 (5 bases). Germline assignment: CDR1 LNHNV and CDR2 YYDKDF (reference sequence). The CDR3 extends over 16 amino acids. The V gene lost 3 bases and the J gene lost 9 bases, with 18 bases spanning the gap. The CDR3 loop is CATSSFRVTNSSPLHF. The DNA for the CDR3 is TGTGCCACCAGCAGCTTCAGGGTTACTAATAGTTCACCCCTCCACTTT.

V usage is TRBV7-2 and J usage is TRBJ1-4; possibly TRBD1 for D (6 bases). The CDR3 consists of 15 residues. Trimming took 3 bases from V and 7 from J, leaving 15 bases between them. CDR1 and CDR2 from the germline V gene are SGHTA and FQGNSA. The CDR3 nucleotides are TGTGCCAGCAGCTTTTTTCCAGGGGAATTTGAAAAACTGTTTTTT. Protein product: CASSFFPGEFEKLFF.

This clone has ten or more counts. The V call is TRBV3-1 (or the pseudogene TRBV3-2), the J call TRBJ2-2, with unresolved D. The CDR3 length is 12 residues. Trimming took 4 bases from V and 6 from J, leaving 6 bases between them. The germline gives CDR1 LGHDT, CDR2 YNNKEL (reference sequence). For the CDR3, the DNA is TGTGCCAGCAGCCTGGCGGCCGGGGAGCTGTTTTTT. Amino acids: CASSLAAGELFF.